This T cell receptor beta chain was identified during a study of blood T cells in healthy people across ages. With a J-beta primer mix and a sample-barcoded 5' primer, a second PCR ran about 7 to 11 cycles. TCRdb analysed the 5' RACE reads with MiXCR anew, one entry per CDR3 protein. This sample yields roughly 1,500,000 distinct CDR3 sequences, of which almost 35% are seen a single time; around 11% belongs to the top ten. This CDR3 has 14 amino acids. The junction had 3 bases not matched to a gene; V was cut back by 8 bases and J by 1 base. Germline values: CDR1 ENHRY, CDR2 SYGVKD. The table lists this clonotype with many counts. Its antigen is still unknown. Study outcomes and limitations: With age, beta diversity per million T cells declined roughly linearly, significantly by about 40.

The rearrangement joins TRBV10-3 to TRBJ2-3; TRBD2 matches 10 bases. The material sequenced was blood. The sequence derives from a young woman in good health. CDR3 nucleotide sequence: TGTGCCATCTGGAGCGGGAGGGGCACAGATACGCAGTATTTT. It yields the protein CAIWSGRGTDTQYF.